This is a list of T cell receptor beta chains from one sample in a study of lymphopenia after photon versus proton radiotherapy. Generated by immunoSEQ multiplex PCR, the TCRdb table keeps only in-frame clones and is missing some. The data hold fewer than 65,000 clones, with about 86% observed a single time. The specimen comprised peripheral blood, sampled from a patient treated with photon-based radiotherapy. The receptors stem from a man aged 35 to 55 with gastric cancer. The CDR3 runs from the conserved cysteine through the conserved F or W. The order of the fields is D gene, clone size, V gene, J gene, CDR3 DNA, CDR3 protein. The D gene is left open where the match is weak. Only some rows state a clone size, as once, few, many or a class for expanded clones.

>TRBD1|.|TRBV6-5|TRBJ2-7
TGTGCCAGCAGTTACAGACAGGGGGTGTCCTACGAGCAGTACTTC
CASSYRQGVSYEQYF
>.|.|TRBV5-1|TRBJ2-1
TGCGCCAGCAGCTTGGGGGGGTCATCCTACAATGAGCAGTTCTTC
CASSLGGSSYNEQFF
>.|.|TRBV6-5|TRBJ1-5
TGTGCCAGCAGTTACATCCAGGGCAAACAGCCCCAGCATTTT
CASSYIQGKQPQHF
>.|.|TRBV9|TRBJ2-7
TGTGCCAGCAGTCGAGGCTTGATGGCCTACGAGCAGTACTTC
CASSRGLMAYEQYF
>.|.|TRBV9|TRBJ2-5
TGTGCCAGCAGCGTTCTTGCGCGGGTCCAAGAGACCCAGTACTTC
CASSVLARVQETQYF
>.|.|TRBV4-3|TRBJ1-1
TGCGCCAGCAGCCAGGGGGGATGGGGCACTGAAGCTTTCTTT
CASSQGGWGTEAFF
>TRBD1|.|TRBV7-2|TRBJ1-5
TGTGCCAGCAGCTTATGGGGGGTTTCAGGGGGCCTTAGCAATCAGCCCCAGCATTTT
CASSLWGVSGGLSNQPQHF
>.|.|TRBV7-9|TRBJ2-1
TGTGCCAGCAGCTCCCGACCAATTTACAATGAGCAGTTCTTC
CASSSRPIYNEQFF
>.|once|TRBV18|TRBJ2-5
TGTGCCAGCTCCGGGGAGCGTAGGGAGACCCAGTACTTC
CASSGERRETQYF
>TRBD1|.|TRBV18|TRBJ1-2
TGTGCCAGCTCACCAATCGGGACAGGGGCCGGCTACACCTTC
CASSPIGTGAGYTF
>.|.|TRBV9|TRBJ2-2
TGTGCCAGCAGCGTGACAGGCAAGGTTAACACCGGGGAGCTGTTTTTT
CASSVTGKVNTGELFF
>.|.|TRBV30|TRBJ1-2
TGTGCCTGGAGCAGGTTCGCGGGGGAGGCTGGCTACACCTTC
CAWSRFAGEAGYTF
>TRBD2|.|TRBV5-1|TRBJ2-5
TGCGCCAGCAGCTTTGGCGGGGGGGCGGATGAGACCCAGTACTTC
CASSFGGGADETQYF
>TRBD1|.|TRBV4-2|TRBJ1-5
TGTGCCAGCAGCCAAGTCGGGGACAGGGATCAGCCCCAGCATTTT
CASSQVGDRDQPQHF
>.|.|TRBV11-2|TRBJ1-1
TGTGCCAGCAGCTGGCAACACAGAGGGAAGAACACTGAAGCTTTCTTT
CASSWQHRGKNTEAFF
>.|.|TRBV7-9|TRBJ2-3
TGTGCCAGCAGCTTAGTCGGGGATACGCAGTATTTT
CASSLVGDTQYF
>TRBD1|once|TRBV30|TRBJ2-6
TGTGCCTGGACTGTAGGACAGGCTAATACCAACGTCCTGACTTTC
CAWTVGQANTNVLTF
>.|.|TRBV25-1|TRBJ1-2
TGTGCCAGCAGTGAATCCGAGGGGGGTTATGGCTACACCTTC
CASSESEGGYGYTF
>.|.|TRBV5-1|TRBJ1-1
TGCGCCAGCAGCTTAGCTCGGGGGTTGAACACTGAAGCTTTCTTT
CASSLARGLNTEAFF
>.|.|TRBV5-4|TRBJ2-7
TGTGCCAGCAGCCAAGCTCTGACAGTTATCTACGAGCAGTACTTC
CASSQALTVIYEQYF
>TRBD1|.|TRBV7-3|TRBJ1-2
TGTGCCAGCAGCCCCGGGACAGGGGCTGGCTACACCTTC
CASSPGTGAGYTF
>.|.|TRBV11-3|TRBJ2-3
TGTGCCAGCAGCCTCAACAGGGTGCAAGATACGCAGTATTTT
CASSLNRVQDTQYF
>TRBD1|few|TRBV4-1|TRBJ1-1
TGCGCCAGCAGCCAACCCCGAGCCGGGACAGGGGGGGGTGAAGCTTTCTTT
CASSQPRAGTGGGEAFF
>.|.|TRBV6-5|TRBJ2-7
TGTGCCAGCAGTTACTCGGCTTCGCGCGACGAGCAGTACTTC
CASSYSASRDEQYF
>.|.|TRBV7-2|TRBJ2-7
TGTGCCAGCAGCCCAAGTTCCTACGAGCAGTACTTC
CASSPSSYEQYF
>.|.|TRBV11-2|TRBJ2-7
TGTGCCAGCAGCTTAGGTTATGTTGGGGGGCATTCCGAGCAGTACTTC
CASSLGYVGGHSEQYF
>TRBD1|.|TRBV7-9|TRBJ1-1
TGTGCCAGCAGCGTAGACAGGGACACTGAAGCTTTCTTT
CASSVDRDTEAFF
>TRBD1|once|TRBV7-2|TRBJ1-1
TGTGCCAGCAGCTTAAGGGACAGGGGACTGGAGACTGAAGCTTTCTTT
CASSLRDRGLETEAFF
>.|.|TRBV30|TRBJ2-2
TGTGCCTGGACCAATTATTACAGGGTTGAAACCGGGGAGCTGTTTTTT
CAWTNYYRVETGELFF
>TRBD1|.|TRBV7-2|TRBJ2-5
TGTGCCAGCAGCTTATTCGGACAGGGGGGAGAGACCCAGTACTTC
CASSLFGQGGETQYF
>.|.|TRBV2|TRBJ1-2
TGTGCCAGCAGTGAAGGGACGGCCCCTGTCTATGGCTACACCTTC
CASSEGTAPVYGYTF
>.|.|TRBV18|TRBJ2-4
TGTGCCAGCTCACCAGGACACATGACAGCCAAAAACATTCAGTACTTC
CASSPGHMTAKNIQYF
>.|.|TRBV7-8|TRBJ1-4
TGTGCCAGCAGCCCCCGGGGGGGGTGGGGGTTAAGCGCAACTAATGAAAAACTGTTTTTT
CASSPRGGWGLSATNEKLFF
>.|.|TRBV19|TRBJ1-6
TGTGCCAGTAGTACCGGACTTTTTAGCTCACCCCTCCACTTT
CASSTGLFSSPLHF
>.|.|TRBV11-2|TRBJ1-4
TGTGCCAGCAGCCTTTTTGATCCTACAACTAATGAAAAACTGTTTTTT
CASSLFDPTTNEKLFF
>.|.|TRBV7-6|TRBJ2-7
TGTGCCAGCAGCTTAGGCGGGGACTTAAACTTC
CASSLGGDLNF
>.|.|TRBV27|TRBJ1-1
TGTGCCAGCAGTTTTACAGCAATGAACACTGAAGCTTTCTTT
CASSFTAMNTEAFF
>TRBD1|.|TRBV9|TRBJ2-6
TGTGCCAGCAGCGTAGGGAGAGGAGGGACAGGGTCCTCTGGGGCCAACGTCCTGACTTTC
CASSVGRGGTGSSGANVLTF
>.|.|TRBV14|TRBJ1-2
TGTGCCAGCAGCCAAGGGGCCTGGGCGAACTATGGCTACACCTTC
CASSQGAWANYGYTF
>TRBD1|once|TRBV4-1|TRBJ1-3
TGCGCCAGCAGCCAAGCCGGGGGGACAGGGACGTTTGGAAACACCATATATTTT
CASSQAGGTGTFGNTIYF
>TRBD2|.|TRBV2|TRBJ2-7
TGTGCCAGCAGACCCGGGGGGTTGGGATACGAGCAGTACTTC
CASRPGGLGYEQYF
>.|.|TRBV7-2|TRBJ1-6
TGTGCCAGCAGCGGAGTGGCAGGGAGGCGCGGTTCACCCCTCCACTTT
CASSGVAGRRGSPLHF
>.|.|TRBV10-2|TRBJ2-7
TGCGCCAGCAGTGAAGGGATTCCATACGAGCAGTACTTC
CASSEGIPYEQYF
>TRBD1|.|TRBV6-1|TRBJ1-1
TGTGCCAGCCGTGACAGGGACACTGAAGCTTTCTTT
CASRDRDTEAFF
>.|.|TRBV25-1|TRBJ1-2
TGTGCCAGCAGTGAAACCAACTATGGCTACACCTTC
CASSETNYGYTF
>TRBD2|.|TRBV29-1|TRBJ2-3
TGCAGCCACTCCGGGGGGAATACAGATACGCAGTATTTT
CSHSGGNTDTQYF
>.|.|TRBV10-3|TRBJ1-2
TGTGCCATCCCGCGGCAGGACCCTAACTATGGCTACACCTTC
CAIPRQDPNYGYTF
>.|once|TRBV7-9|TRBJ1-2
TGTGCCAGCAGCTTAGTAGGACAGAACTATGGCTACACCTTC
CASSLVGQNYGYTF
>.|.|TRBV29-1|TRBJ1-2
TGCAGCGTTGAAGATGGGTCAGACGCTAACTATGGCTACACCTTC
CSVEDGSDANYGYTF
>.|.|TRBV4-3|TRBJ2-3
TGCGCCAGCAGCCAAGGTGGTGGCTCTAGCACAGATACGCAGTATTTT
CASSQGGGSSTDTQYF
>.|.|TRBV2|TRBJ1-3
TGTGCCAGCAGTGAAGGGACACGAGGAAACACCATATATTTT
CASSEGTRGNTIYF
>.|.|TRBV5-6|TRBJ2-2
TGTGCCAGCAGCTGGAAGGCCGGGGAGCTGTTTTTT
CASSWKAGELFF
>.|.|TRBV7-2|TRBJ2-7
TGTGCCAGCAGCTCACAGGGGGGGTACGAGCAGTACTTC
CASSSQGGYEQYF
>.|.|TRBV30|TRBJ1-3
TGTGCCTGGAGCCTCGGACAGCTCGCCTCTGGAAACACCATATATTTT
CAWSLGQLASGNTIYF
>.|.|TRBV6-5|TRBJ2-5
TGTGCCAGCAGTTACGGGGTAGCGGAGACCCAGTACTTC
CASSYGVAETQYF
>.|.|TRBV11-3|TRBJ2-1
TGTGCCAGCAGCCACGAGGGGTACAATGAGCAGTTCTTC
CASSHEGYNEQFF
>.|.|TRBV27|TRBJ1-1
TGTGCCAGCAGTTTATCGAGAGGAGGGTCAAACACTGAAGCTTTCTTT
CASSLSRGGSNTEAFF